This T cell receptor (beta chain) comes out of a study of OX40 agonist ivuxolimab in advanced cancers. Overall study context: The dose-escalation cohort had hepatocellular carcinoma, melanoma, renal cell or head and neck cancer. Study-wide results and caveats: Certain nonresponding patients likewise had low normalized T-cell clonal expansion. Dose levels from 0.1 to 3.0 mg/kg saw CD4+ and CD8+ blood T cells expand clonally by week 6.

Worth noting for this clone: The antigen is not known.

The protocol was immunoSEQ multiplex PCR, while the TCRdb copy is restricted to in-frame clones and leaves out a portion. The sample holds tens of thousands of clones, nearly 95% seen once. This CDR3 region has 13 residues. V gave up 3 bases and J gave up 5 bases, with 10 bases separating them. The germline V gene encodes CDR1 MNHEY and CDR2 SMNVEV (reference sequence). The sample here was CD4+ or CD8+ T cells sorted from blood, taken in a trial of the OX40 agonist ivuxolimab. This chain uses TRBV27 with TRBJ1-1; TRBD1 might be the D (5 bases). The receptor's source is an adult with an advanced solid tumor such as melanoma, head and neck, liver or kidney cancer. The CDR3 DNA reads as TGTGCCAGCAGTTTTCAGGGTGGGACTGAAGCTTTCTTT. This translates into CASSFQGGTEAFF.